The entry below describes one T cell receptor beta chain. The antigen remains unidentified. The record originates from a study of shared clonotypes between healthy human individuals. Study at large: CD4 naive and CD4 memory each took three plates per donor, while CD8 naive took two and CD8 memory one. Whole-study findings and limits: Generation probability values for non-shared clonotypes were lower than those for clonotypes shared by all four donors.

Trimming took off 2 bases at V and 4 bases at J, with 7 bases between the two ends. Looked up from germline, CDR1 is SGHNT and CDR2 is YENEEA. CDR3 length: 13 amino acids. The authors' processing: Because ImmunoSEQ provided only junction sequences with no quality scores, the filtering differed. Sequencing was performed with immunoSEQ multiplex PCR; in TCRdb, only in-frame clones are kept and a portion is missing. Clonal size and the V and J genes are those of that table, whereas D and trimming came from the DNA. The table shows some 2,500,000 clones, with approximately 93% occurring only once. The gene calls are TRBV11-3 and TRBJ2-3, with unresolved D. This sequence originates from a man aged 18 to 30 in good health. Some clones in this sample may be carry-over from other donors' samples. The specimen sequenced was naive CD4+ T cells from PBMCs. Subset reported: CD45RA+ positively selected. In nucleotides, the CDR3 is TGTGCCAGCAGCTTACGTTTCGCAGATACGCAGTATTTT. Protein sequence: CASSLRFADTQYF.